This T cell receptor (beta chain) was sequenced for a study of blood T cells in healthy people across ages. CDR1 SNHLY and CDR2 FYNNEI come from the germline V gene. V was cut by 10 bases and J by 1 base, with 13 bases left in between. The CDR3 runs to 14 residues. Isolation recovered at least 6 million PBMCs from every sample. Using a J-beta primer mix together with a sample-barcoded 5' primer, a second PCR was run for roughly 7 to 11 cycles. Each cDNA molecule received a tag from a template-switch adaptor that had 12 random nucleotides. TCRdb itself ran the 5' RACE reads through MiXCR, one entry per CDR3 protein. The sample has about 640,000 distinct CDR3 sequences, under 70% seen once.

What was sequenced was blood. This receptor was taken from a man in his sixties in good health. The chain couples TRBV2 to TRBJ2-2; D call uncertain. CDR3 sequence: CATRRHKNTGELFF. In DNA form, the CDR3 reads TGTGCCACCCGGCGGCACAAGAACACCGGGGAGCTGTTTTTT.